The 25 T cell receptor beta chains listed next were all sequenced from one sample in a study of shared clonotypes between healthy human individuals. TCRdb's copy holds only in-frame clones and misses some; the assay was immunoSEQ multiplex PCR. The repertoire consists of around 530,000 clones, with roughly four fifths occurring once and the leading ten covering more than 10%. The specimen sequenced was PBMCs. Receptors were obtained from a woman in her thirties or forties in good health. Some clones in this sample may be carry-over from other donors' samples.

The chain recombines TRBV5-1 with TRBJ1-2; D may be TRBD1 (5 bases). Trimming removed 0 bases from V and 5 bases from J, with 17 bases in between. Germline V lookup: CDR1 SGHRS, CDR2 YFSETQ. The CDR3 sequence is 16 residues long. The CDR3 DNA reads TGCGCCAGCAGCTTGGAGGGGAATACTATGGAATATGGCTACACCTTC. Translated, it gives CASSLEGNTMEYGYTF.

The chain employs TRBV5-1 and TRBJ2-1, with 11 nucleotides matching TRBD2. This CDR3 has 16 amino acids. From germline, CDR1 is SGHRS and CDR2 YFSETQ. V was clipped by 4 bases and J by 3 bases; unmatched bases: 6. CDR3: CASSQDGTSGYNEQFF. The CDR3 coding sequence is TGCGCCAGCAGCCAGGATGGGACTAGCGGCTACAATGAGCAGTTCTTC. The complete variable domain, with remaining parts taken from reference TRBV5-1 and TRBJ2-1, reads KAGVTQTPRYLIKTRGQQVTLSCSPISGHRSVSWYQQTPGQGLQFLFEYFSETQRNKGNFPGRFSGRQFSNSRSEMNVSTLELGDSALYLCASSQDGTSGYNEQFFGPGTRLTVL.

The count of this clone is one. The chain recombines TRBV9 with TRBJ2-1, with no clear D. Germline lookup yields CDR1 SGDLS and CDR2 YYNGEE. Trimming shortened V by 4 bases and J by 1 base, and 15 bases separated the two germline ends. This CDR3 comprises 16 residues. CDR3 region: CASSLPGFSSYNEQFF. For the CDR3, the DNA is TGTGCCAGCAGCTTGCCGGGCTTCTCTTCCTACAATGAGCAGTTCTTC.

This sequence joins TRBV30 and TRBJ2-7, with D tentatively TRBD1 (5 bases). V lost 1 base to trimming and J lost 3 bases, with 13 bases between them. The CDR3 is made up of 14 amino acids. Per germline, CDR1 GTSNPN and CDR2 SVGIG (reference sequence). This CDR3 reads CAWSAEDTFYEQYF. For the CDR3, the DNA is TGTGCCTGGAGTGCCGAGGACACCTTCTACGAGCAGTACTTC.

This clone was counted between two and nine times. The CDR3 loop reads CASSQQTLSTDTQYF. CDR3 coding DNA: TGTGCCAGCAGCCAACAGACACTTAGCACAGATACGCAGTATTTT. V is TRBV4-2 and J is TRBJ2-3; D gene uncertain. In germline, CDR1 is LGHNA, CDR2 YNFKEQ. With 2 bases removed from V and 0 bases from J, the gap between germline ends came to 9 bases. The CDR3 covers 15 residues.

V and J are TRBV6-6 and TRBJ1-5; the D gene is possibly TRBD1 (6 bases). V lost 4 bases to trimming and J lost 7 bases, with 11 bases between them. The CDR3 is 13 amino acids. From germline, CDR1 is MNHNY and CDR2 SVGAGI (reference sequence). CDR3 in DNA: TGTGCCAGCAGTTTGACACAGGGACAGCCCCAGCATTTT. Translated, it gives CASSLTQGQPQHF.

This CDR3 reads CASSALGPYNEQFF. The CDR3 DNA sequence: TGTGCCAGCAGTGCATTGGGACCATACAATGAGCAGTTCTTC. This chain uses TRBV27 with TRBJ2-1; tentatively, D is TRBD1 or TRBD2 (5 bases each). The CDR3 is 14 amino acids. Germline V gene data show CDR1 as MNHEY and CDR2 as SMNVEV (reference sequence). V dropped 5 bases and J dropped 4 bases, with 12 bases sitting between them.

This rearrangement joins TRBV5-1 to TRBJ1-6; 7 bases agree with TRBD1. Germline CDR1 reads SGHRS; CDR2 reads YFSETQ. This CDR3 is built from 14 residues. The V gene end was trimmed by 4 bases and the J gene end by 7 bases; junction bases not matched to a gene: 5. This chain's CDR3 is CASSQQGQNSPLHF. The CDR3 bases are TGCGCCAGCAGCCAACAGGGGCAAAATTCACCCCTCCACTTT.

The chain joins TRBV28 to TRBJ1-5; D is unresolved. Germline CDR1 is MDHEN and CDR2 is SYDVKM. Trimming took off 5 bases at V and 6 bases at J, with 8 bases between the two ends. The CDR3 runs to 12 residues. CDR3 amino acids: CASSQVGQPQHF. DNA of the CDR3: TGTGCCAGCAGTCAGGTGGGTCAGCCCCAGCATTTT.

This clone was observed many times. V and J are TRBV21-1 and TRBJ2-7; the DNA was not used to check the table's D call, TRBD1. TRBV21-1 is termed a pseudogene. CDR3 length: 14 amino acids. The CDR3 reads CASSKGGRHYEQYF. The CDR3 DNA follows: TGTGCCAGCAGCAAAGGGGGCAGACACTACGAGCAGTACTTC.

The genes are TRBV14 and TRBJ2-2; D perhaps matches TRBD1 (6 bases). The CDR3 is 16 residues long. CDR1 is SGHDN and CDR2 is FVKESK in the germline V gene. V lost 3 bases and J 0 bases, leaving 11 bases between the germline ends. The CDR3 here is CASSHLGQPNTGELFF. The CDR3 nucleotides read TGTGCCAGCAGCCATTTGGGACAACCGAACACCGGGGAGCTGTTTTTT. Together with reference TRBV14 and TRBJ2-2, the CDR3 gives the full variable domain: EAGVTQFPSHSVIEKGQTVTLRCDPISGHDNLYWYRRVMGKEIKFLLHFVKESKQDESGMPNNRFLAERTGGTYSTLKVQPAELEDSGVYFCASSHLGQPNTGELFFGEGSRLTVL.

The J gene is TRBJ1-6, the V gene TRBV5-1, with D uncertain. V shed 4 bases and J shed 8 bases, with 16 bases lying between them. The CDR3 covers 15 residues. Germline V lookup: CDR1 SGHRS, CDR2 YFSETQ. The CDR3 spells CASSINKGRDSPLHF. CDR3 coding DNA: TGCGCCAGCAGCATAAACAAGGGCCGGGATTCACCCCTCCACTTT.

The chain employs TRBV7-3 and TRBJ1-2; maybe TRBD1 (6 bases). Germline values: CDR1 SGHTA, CDR2 FQGTGA. This CDR3 comprises 18 residues. V was cut by 5 bases and J by 4 bases, with 26 bases left in between. CDR3 in DNA: TGTGCCAGCAGCCCGGGGGGACACCCTACCACCCTGACCTATGGCTACACCTTC. Amino acid sequence: CASSPGGHPTTLTYGYTF.

The V gene is TRBV11-1, the J gene TRBJ2-7; no firm D call. The CDR3 consists of 14 residues. Trimming pared 3 bases from V and 2 bases from J, leaving 11 bases between. CDR1 and CDR2 (germline): SGHAT, FQDESV (reference sequence). CDR3 coding DNA: TGTGCCAGCAGCTTCGGGCGGTTGACCTACGAGCAGTACTTC. Amino acids: CASSFGRLTYEQYF.

The chain employs TRBV10-2 and TRBJ2-5; 14 bases match TRBD2. Germline V gene sequence: CDR1 WSHSY, CDR2 SAAADI. V was pared by 4 bases and J by 4 bases, with 8 bases of the junction left unmatched. This CDR3 contains 17 residues. The CDR3 DNA is TGCGCCAGCAGTGTCGGACTAGCGGGAGGCTCAGGAGAGACCCAGTACTTC. This sequence encodes CASSVGLAGGSGETQYF.

CDR3 amino acids: CASSLWAGNQPQHF. The CDR3 DNA follows: TGTGCCAGCAGTTTGTGGGCTGGCAATCAGCCCCAGCATTTT. The rearrangement joins TRBV28 to TRBJ1-5; D is unclear. CDR1 is MDHEN and CDR2 is SYDVKM in the germline V gene. This CDR3 is built from 14 residues. V was trimmed by 3 bases and J by 2 bases, leaving 8 bases between them.

The V call is TRBV6-6, the J call TRBJ1-4; TRBD1 is a possible D gene (6 bases). The CDR3 is made up of 13 amino acids. V was clipped by 6 bases and J by 5 bases, with 10 bases between them. The germline CDR1 and CDR2 sequences are MNHNY and SVGAGI (reference sequence). The CDR3 region has the DNA TGTGCCAGCAGCCGACAGGAGAATGAAAAACTGTTTTTT. It yields the protein CASSRQENEKLFF.

Concerning this clone: A read error is likely here: a far larger clone is one base away. DNA for the CDR3: TGTGTCTGGGCGGGACAAAACTCCTACGAGCAGTACTTC. Translating it yields CVWAGQNSYEQYF. The chain uses TRBV30 and TRBJ2-7; D could derive from TRBD1 or TRBD2 (6 bases each). The length of the CDR3 is 13 residues. Germline V gives CDR1 GTSNPN, CDR2 SVGIG (reference sequence). Filled out from reference TRBV30 and TRBJ2-7, the complete variable domain reads SQTIHQWPATLVQPVGSPLSLECTVEGTSNPNLYWYRQAAGRGLQLLFYSVGIGQISSEVPQNLSASRPQDRQFILSSKKLLLSDSGFYLCVWAGQNSYEQYFGPGTRLTVT.

This CDR3 reads CASSLVLAMHNEQFF. The DNA of the CDR3 is TGCGCCAGCAGCTTGGTTCTAGCGATGCACAATGAGCAGTTCTTC. The chain combines TRBV5-1 with TRBJ2-1, with TRBD2 as a possible D gene (6 bases). Germline V gene sequence: CDR1 SGHRS, CDR2 YFSETQ. The CDR3 spans 15 residues. The V and J ends lost 0 bases and 5 bases respectively, with 12 bases between them. Filled out from reference TRBV5-1 and TRBJ2-1, the complete variable domain reads KAGVTQTPRYLIKTRGQQVTLSCSPISGHRSVSWYQQTPGQGLQFLFEYFSETQRNKGNFPGRFSGRQFSNSRSEMNVSTLELGDSALYLCASSLVLAMHNEQFFGPGTRLTVL.

The V and J genes are TRBV4-1 and TRBJ1-4; the D is unclear. The CDR3 totals 14 residues. The V and J ends lost 4 bases and 8 bases respectively, with 14 bases between them. The germline CDR1 and CDR2 sequences are MGHRA and YSYEKL. The CDR3 loop reads CASSRTRDREKLFF. CDR3 nucleotide sequence: TGCGCCAGCAGCCGTACTAGGGATCGGGAAAAACTGTTTTTT.

For this clone: Germline is not matched at one junction end, which may reflect a read error. V is TRBV7-7 and J is TRBJ2-1, with TRBD1 identical over 9 bases. The CDR3 length is 15 residues. The V gene's germline CDR1 is SSHAT and CDR2 FNYEAQ (reference sequence). The CDR3 DNA reads TGTGCTAGCAGCCCCCCGGGACAGGGTTACAATGAGCAGTTCTTC. Amino acid sequence: CASSPPGQGYNEQFF.

With regard to this clone: A far larger clone differs by one base, so this is likely a read error. The chain joins TRBV29-1 to TRBJ1-1; tentative D call: TRBD1 (5 bases). Looked up from germline, CDR1 is SQVTM and CDR2 is ANQGSEA. The CDR3 loop spans 13 amino acids. V was clipped by 5 bases and J by 2 bases, with 12 bases between them. The CDR3 region is CSVSRDFNTEAFF. The CDR3 coding sequence is TGCAGCGTTAGCAGGGACTTTAACACTGAAGCTTTCTTT.

Details on this clone: Lacking the conserved final phenylalanine or tryptophan, this CDR3 likely reflects a read error. This chain connects TRBV9 to TRBJ2-2; D not resolved. Germline V gene data show CDR1 as SGDLS and CDR2 as YYNGEE. The CDR3 loop spans 14 amino acids. The germline V and J ends were trimmed by 0 bases and 5 bases, with 8 bases remaining between them. This chain's CDR3 is CASSVATMTGELFS. The CDR3 region has the DNA TGTGCCAGCAGCGTAGCAACTATGACCGGGGAGCTGTTTTCT.

The chain combines TRBV5-4 with TRBJ1-1, with 7 bases that match TRBD1. CDR3 length equals 15 residues. Per the germline V gene, CDR1 is SGHNT and CDR2 is YYREEE (reference sequence). V lost 0 bases, J lost 4 bases, and 6 bases stayed unmatched. CDR3 nucleotides: TGTGCCAGCAGCTTGGGACAGGGCGACGGCACTGAAGCTTTCTTT. Its protein product is CASSLGQGDGTEAFF.

This clone was detected once. The chain employs TRBV11-2 and TRBJ2-7; 8 bases are shared with TRBD2. The trim removed 4 bases at V and 4 bases at J, leaving 12 bases unmatched. This CDR3 region has 16 residues. Germline values: CDR1 SGHAT, CDR2 FQNNGV. CDR3 in DNA: TGTGCCAGCAGCTATGCGTTTGCGGGGGGTTCTTACGAGCAGTACTTC. Translated, it gives CASSYAFAGGSYEQYF. Combining the CDR3 with reference TRBV11-2 and TRBJ2-7 gives the whole variable domain EAGVAQSPRYKIIEKRQSVAFWCNPISGHATLYWYQQILGQGPKLLIQFQNNGVVDDSQLPKDRFSAERLKGVDSTLKIQPAKLEDSAVYLCASSYAFAGGSYEQYFGPGTRLTVT.